This TCR beta chain was documented in a study of T cells after yellow fever vaccination. This clonotype came up many times. TCRdb re-called the 5' RACE reads through MiXCR, storing one row per CDR3 protein. The sample lists tens of thousands of distinct CDR3 sequences, under 8% occurring once. CDR1 and CDR2 from the germline V gene are DFQATT and SNEGSKA (reference sequence). The J segment lost 5 bases and the V segment lost 6 bases, leaving 10 bases of the junction unmatched. The CDR3 is 15 amino acids. This receptor was taken from a man between 18 and 35 years old who received the YFV17D yellow fever vaccine. J is TRBJ1-5 and V is TRBV20-1; the match to TRBD1 covers 10 bases. The source was CD8+ T cells sorted from PBMCs, collected around 45 days after the first yellow fever vaccination. The CDR3 reads CSAPLRDRGYQPQHF. In DNA, the CDR3 is TGCAGTGCCCCACTCCGGGACAGGGGCTATCAGCCCCAGCATTTT.